The rows below give T cell receptor beta chains drawn from one sample of a study of yellow fever vaccine responses in identical twins. TCRdb independently ran MiXCR on the RT-PCR reads; one entry per CDR3 protein. The sample consists of 650 to 800 distinct CDR3 sequences, roughly nine tenths of them appearing once. The sequencing here drew on T cells from blood (PBMCs), unsorted or a sorted subset (not recorded which), taken before or after yellow fever vaccination (not recorded which). The receptor set was obtained from a female donor who received the yellow fever vaccine. CDR3s include the opening cysteine and the closing phenylalanine or tryptophan. Fields, in order: clone size, D gene, V gene, CDR3 length, J gene, CDR3 protein, CDR3 DNA. A D gene is named only where the DNA matches it firmly. Where a row states a size, it is once, few, many or the class of an expanded clone; other rows omit it.

clone size: NA; D gene: NA; V gene: TRBV10-3; CDR3 length: 15; J gene: TRBJ1-2; CDR3 protein: CAISEYTGTNYGYTF; CDR3 DNA: TGTGCCATCAGTGAATACACCGGTACTAACTATGGCTACACCTTC
clone size: once; D gene: NA; V gene: TRBV27; CDR3 length: 10; J gene: TRBJ1-2; CDR3 protein: CASSYHGYTF; CDR3 DNA: TGTGCCAGCAGTTACCATGGCTACACCTTC
clone size: NA; D gene: NA; V gene: TRBV4-1; CDR3 length: 15; J gene: TRBJ2-1; CDR3 protein: CASSQDGQPGDEQFF; CDR3 DNA: TGCGCCAGCAGCCAAGATGGACAGCCGGGGGATGAGCAGTTCTTC
clone size: NA; D gene: TRBD2; V gene: TRBV9; CDR3 length: 17; J gene: TRBJ2-5; CDR3 protein: CASSVATSGSGIETQYF; CDR3 DNA: TGTGCCAGCAGCGTAGCAACAAGCGGGAGTGGTATAGAGACCCAGTACTTC
clone size: NA; D gene: NA; V gene: TRBV27; CDR3 length: 14; J gene: TRBJ1-5; CDR3 protein: CASSFERSNQPQHF; CDR3 DNA: TGTGCCAGCAGTTTTGAGAGGAGCAATCAGCCCCAGCATTTT
clone size: NA; D gene: NA; V gene: TRBV19; CDR3 length: 15; J gene: TRBJ1-1; CDR3 protein: CASRLPGRLNTEAFF; CDR3 DNA: TGTGCCAGTAGACTTCCGGGACGGCTGAACACTGAAGCTTTCTTT
clone size: once; D gene: TRBD2; V gene: TRBV7-6; CDR3 length: 13; J gene: TRBJ2-1; CDR3 protein: CASSLVGGDEQFF; CDR3 DNA: TGTGCCAGCAGCTTAGTCGGGGGGGATGAGCAGTTCTTC
clone size: NA; D gene: NA; V gene: TRBV13; CDR3 length: 13; J gene: TRBJ1-2; CDR3 protein: CAGQNTLNYGYTF; CDR3 DNA: TGTGCCGGCCAGAATACCCTTAACTATGGCTACACCTTC
clone size: NA; D gene: NA; V gene: TRBV4-2; CDR3 length: 18; J gene: TRBJ2-3; CDR3 protein: CASSQAALQGASTDTQYF; CDR3 DNA: TGTGCCAGCAGCCAAGCAGCCTTACAGGGTGCTAGCACAGATACGCAGTATTTT
clone size: NA; D gene: NA; V gene: TRBV12-3/TRBV12-4; CDR3 length: 15; J gene: TRBJ1-5; CDR3 protein: CASSPGARGNQPQHF; CDR3 DNA: TGTGCCAGCAGTCCCGGGGCGAGAGGCAATCAGCCCCAGCATTTT
clone size: NA; D gene: TRBD2; V gene: TRBV4-3; CDR3 length: 18; J gene: TRBJ2-1; CDR3 protein: CASSQGSNGRNLRNEQFF; CDR3 DNA: TGCGCCAGCAGCCAAGGGTCGAACGGGAGGAATTTACGCAATGAGCAGTTCTTC
clone size: NA; D gene: TRBD2; V gene: TRBV3-1; CDR3 length: 18; J gene: TRBJ2-3; CDR3 protein: CASSQEVLAGSPTDTQYF; CDR3 DNA: TGTGCCAGCAGCCAAGAGGTTCTAGCGGGGAGTCCCACAGATACGCAGTATTTT
clone size: few; D gene: NA; V gene: TRBV10-1; CDR3 length: 14; J gene: TRBJ1-1; CDR3 protein: CASSVTSEAAEAFF; CDR3 DNA: TGCGCCAGCAGTGTTACTTCCGAAGCGGCTGAAGCTTTCTTT
clone size: few; D gene: NA; V gene: TRBV10-3; CDR3 length: 13; J gene: TRBJ1-2; CDR3 protein: CAISVQHLEGYTF; CDR3 DNA: TGTGCCATCAGCGTACAGCATCTAGAAGGCTACACCTTC
clone size: NA; D gene: NA; V gene: TRBV5-1; CDR3 length: 13; J gene: TRBJ1-1; CDR3 protein: CASTPIPNTEAFF; CDR3 DNA: TGCGCCAGCACCCCGATACCGAACACTGAAGCTTTCTTT
clone size: NA; D gene: NA; V gene: TRBV7-9; CDR3 length: 12; J gene: TRBJ2-7; CDR3 protein: CASSLQSYEQYF; CDR3 DNA: TGTGCCAGCAGCTTACAGAGCTACGAGCAGTACTTC
clone size: NA; D gene: TRBD2; V gene: TRBV11-2; CDR3 length: 15; J gene: TRBJ2-2; CDR3 protein: CASSLLAVNTGELFF; CDR3 DNA: TGTGCCAGCAGCTTACTAGCGGTGAACACCGGGGAGCTGTTTTTT
clone size: NA; D gene: NA; V gene: TRBV7-9; CDR3 length: 14; J gene: TRBJ1-1; CDR3 protein: CASSLVGRVTEAFF; CDR3 DNA: TGTGCCAGCAGCTTAGTGGGACGGGTCACTGAAGCTTTCTTT
clone size: NA; D gene: NA; V gene: TRBV11-1; CDR3 length: 14; J gene: TRBJ2-1; CDR3 protein: CASSLGESRNEQFF; CDR3 DNA: TGTGCCAGCAGCTTAGGGGAAAGCCGAAATGAGCAGTTCTTC
clone size: once; D gene: TRBD1; V gene: TRBV7-9; CDR3 length: 14; J gene: TRBJ1-2; CDR3 protein: CASSFAGGSDGYTF; CDR3 DNA: TGTGCCAGCAGCTTCGCAGGGGGCTCCGATGGCTACACCTTC
clone size: NA; D gene: NA; V gene: TRBV6-1; CDR3 length: 14; J gene: TRBJ1-6; CDR3 protein: CASSRGNYNSPLHF; CDR3 DNA: TGTGCCAGCAGTAGGGGCAACTATAATTCACCCCTCCACTTT
clone size: few; D gene: NA; V gene: TRBV6-5; CDR3 length: 17; J gene: TRBJ1-6; CDR3 protein: CASSYRWVDSYNSPLHF; CDR3 DNA: TGTGCCAGCAGTTACCGGTGGGTCGACAGCTATAATTCACCCCTCCACTTT
clone size: NA; D gene: TRBD2; V gene: TRBV11-3; CDR3 length: 18; J gene: TRBJ2-1; CDR3 protein: CASSSGLAGGRVYNEQFF; CDR3 DNA: TGTGCCAGCAGCTCGGGACTAGCGGGAGGGCGGGTCTACAATGAGCAGTTCTTC
clone size: NA; D gene: NA; V gene: TRBV29-1; CDR3 length: 15; J gene: TRBJ1-1; CDR3 protein: CSVLQQGGWSYEAFF; CDR3 DNA: TGCAGCGTCTTACAACAGGGAGGGTGGTCATATGAAGCTTTCTTT
clone size: NA; D gene: NA; V gene: TRBV29-1; CDR3 length: 13; J gene: TRBJ2-7; CDR3 protein: CSVRRQGSYEQYF; CDR3 DNA: TGCAGCGTTCGTCGCCAGGGCTCCTACGAGCAGTACTTC
clone size: NA; D gene: NA; V gene: TRBV13; CDR3 length: 13; J gene: TRBJ1-2; CDR3 protein: CASFLNSGYGYTF; CDR3 DNA: TGTGCCAGCTTTCTTAACTCGGGATATGGCTACACCTTC
clone size: NA; D gene: NA; V gene: TRBV4-1; CDR3 length: 15; J gene: TRBJ1-2; CDR3 protein: CASSQPNPRYYGYTF; CDR3 DNA: TGCGCCAGCAGCCAACCGAACCCCAGGTACTATGGCTACACCTTC
clone size: NA; D gene: NA; V gene: TRBV10-3; CDR3 length: 13; J gene: TRBJ1-2; CDR3 protein: CAISSPGIYGYTF; CDR3 DNA: TGTGCCATCAGTTCCCCGGGCATCTATGGCTACACCTTC
clone size: NA; D gene: NA; V gene: TRBV13; CDR3 length: 15; J gene: TRBJ2-3; CDR3 protein: CASSITDGNADTQYF; CDR3 DNA: TGTGCCAGCAGCATTACGGACGGGAATGCAGATACGCAGTATTTT
clone size: NA; D gene: TRBD1; V gene: TRBV2; CDR3 length: 17; J gene: TRBJ2-1; CDR3 protein: CASSRGTGESSYNEQFF; CDR3 DNA: TGTGCCAGCAGTCGAGGGACAGGGGAAAGCTCCTACAATGAGCAGTTCTTC
clone size: NA; D gene: TRBD2; V gene: TRBV11-3; CDR3 length: 16; J gene: TRBJ2-3; CDR3 protein: CASSAYGTSGADTQYF; CDR3 DNA: TGTGCCAGCAGCGCATACGGGACTAGCGGAGCCGATACGCAGTATTTT
clone size: NA; D gene: NA; V gene: TRBV7-3; CDR3 length: 14; J gene: TRBJ2-1; CDR3 protein: CASRSPGTYNEQFF; CDR3 DNA: TGTGCCAGCCGATCCCCCGGGACCTACAATGAGCAGTTCTTC
clone size: NA; D gene: NA; V gene: TRBV11-1; CDR3 length: 15; J gene: TRBJ2-2; CDR3 protein: CASSLAGRNTGELFF; CDR3 DNA: TGTGCCAGCAGCTTAGCTGGCAGGAACACCGGGGAGCTGTTTTTT
clone size: NA; D gene: NA; V gene: TRBV19; CDR3 length: 15; J gene: TRBJ2-2; CDR3 protein: CASSRANGDTGELFF; CDR3 DNA: TGTGCCAGTAGCCGGGCAAATGGTGACACCGGGGAGCTGTTTTTT
clone size: once; D gene: TRBD1; V gene: TRBV7-6; CDR3 length: 14; J gene: TRBJ1-4; CDR3 protein: CASSSTGGGEKLFF; CDR3 DNA: TGTGCCAGCAGCTCCACAGGGGGAGGTGAAAAACTGTTTTTT
clone size: once; D gene: NA; V gene: TRBV18; CDR3 length: 15; J gene: TRBJ1-4; CDR3 protein: CASSPAGEGGEKLFF; CDR3 DNA: TGTGCCAGCTCCCCCGCAGGGGAAGGTGGAGAAAAACTGTTTTTT
clone size: NA; D gene: TRBD1; V gene: TRBV7-9; CDR3 length: 16; J gene: TRBJ1-6; CDR3 protein: CASSQGLTGLNSPLHF; CDR3 DNA: TGTGCCAGCAGCCAGGGCTTGACAGGGCTTAATTCACCCCTCCACTTT